The clone carrying this T cell receptor beta chain was seen only a few times. Its target is not known. TCRdb fed the RT-PCR reads into MiXCR, producing one record per CDR3 protein. The repertoire holds around 480,000 distinct CDR3 sequences, with approximately 15% as singletons. The data are from a study of response to subunit inactivated influenza vaccine. Study results and limitations: Each seasonal influenza vaccination recruits few new T cells, the authors suggested.

This CDR3 has 13 residues. Germline V lookup: CDR1 SGHTA, CDR2 FQGNSA. V lost 6 bases to trimming and J lost 8 bases, with 16 bases between them. The receptor was isolated from a man in his fifties or sixties who received an inactivated influenza vaccine. This specimen consisted of CD4+ T cells sorted from PBMCs, obtained around 25 months after vaccination. V gene TRBV7-2 combines with J gene TRBJ1-2, with a possible D match to TRBD1 (5 bases). CDR3 sequence (DNA): TGTGCCAGCAGTTTGACCCGGGGCGGGGGCTACACCTTC. This gives the protein CASSLTRGGGYTF. The full variable domain, rest sourced from reference TRBV7-2 and TRBJ1-2, is GAGVSQSPSNKVTEKGKDVELRCDPISGHTALYWYRQSLGQGLEFLIYFQGNSAPDKSGLPSDRFSAERTGGSVSTLTIQRTQQEDSAVYLCASSLTRGGGYTFGSGTRLTVV.